This TCR beta chain came from a study of human T cells and chemical hapten exposure. Study background: The variation in per-sample TCR yields arose mainly from small differences in pooled library volumes.

Indicated time point: patch test 2, 6 weeks after DPC sensitization. Treatment given: therapeutic diphenylcyclopropenone sensitization with weekly scalp DPC. The sample holds a few counts of this clonotype. Its antigen is as yet unknown. Overall study findings and caveats: Unchanged with DPC sensitization were TCRs above 1 in 1000 frequency. Controls had significantly fewer large CDR3 similarity clusters than were formed by expanded TCRs.

TCRdb re-derived calls from the RACE reads in MiXCR, one entry per CDR3 protein. This sample has roughly 140,000 distinct CDR3 sequences, with about an eighth found just once. This receptor was obtained from a woman aged 45-59 years with alopecia areata. Some clones in this sample may be carry-over from other donors' samples. Sequencing was performed on whole blood, taken in connection with sensitization to the hapten diphenylcyclopropenone (DPC).

The CDR3 DNA is TGTGCCAGCAGCGAAGGACAGTCGGTCGAACTGTTTTTT. It yields the protein CASSEGQSVELFF. The genes are TRBV7-8 and TRBJ1-4; D is perhaps TRBD1 (6 bases). Germline V gives CDR1 SGHVS, CDR2 FQNEAQ. V gave up 5 bases and J gave up 12 bases, with 16 bases separating them. CDR3 length: 13 amino acids.